The 16 T cell receptor beta chains presented below share a single source sample, sequenced in a study of regulatory T cells in long-lasting Graves disease. Indicated time point: persistent/refractory GD, antithyroid drugs over 5 years with positive TRAb. Extracted RNA from PBMCs served as the source of the TCR library. Construction of the TCR beta libraries employed iRepertoire HTBI primers in conjunction with Arm-PCR of CDR3 regions. TCRdb reprocessed the multiplex PCR reads via MiXCR and lists one record per CDR3 protein. The data contain about 470,000 distinct CDR3 sequences, 20% to 25% of them singletons. The sequencing used peripheral blood mononuclear cells (PBMCs), collected when the disease was refractory, from a patient treated with antithyroid drugs. These receptors came from a female donor with Graves disease.

This clonotype was observed a few times. The chain joins TRBV18 to TRBJ1-1, with D possibly matching TRBD1 (5 bases). CDR3 size: 15 residues. V lost 6 bases and J 2 bases, leaving 16 bases between the germline ends. Germline lookup yields CDR1 KGHSH and CDR2 LQKENI. The CDR3 nucleotides are TGTGCCAGCTCCCAAAATCAAGGGGCTAACACTGAAGCTTTCTTT. It is translated as CASSQNQGANTEAFF.

This clonotype occurred a few times. The chain combines TRBV7-8 with TRBJ2-7; TRBD2 matches 7 bases. The V and J ends lost 1 base and 4 bases, in that order; junction bases with no gene match: 10. This CDR3 comprises 16 residues. From germline, CDR1 is SGHVS and CDR2 FQNEAQ. Here the CDR3 DNA reads TGTGCCAGCAGCTTAGTAGTTGCGGGAGTCTTTTACGAGCAGTACTTC. Translation: CASSLVVAGVFYEQYF.

In this sample, this clonotype turned up many times. The V and J genes are TRBV11-3 and TRBJ2-5; D remains ambiguous. The V and J ends lost 5 bases and 2 bases respectively, with 12 bases between them. This CDR3 has 14 amino acids. Germline V gene lookup returns CDR1 SGHNT and CDR2 YENEEA. The CDR3 is CASSQYVGQETQYF. CDR3 in DNA: TGTGCCAGCAGCCAATACGTGGGGCAAGAGACCCAGTACTTC. Variable domain in full (rest from reference TRBV11-3 and TRBJ2-5): EAGVVQSPRYKIIEKKQPVAFWCNPISGHNTLYWYLQNLGQGPELLIRYENEEAVDDSQLPKDRFSAERLKGVDSTLKIQPAELGDSAVYLCASSQYVGQETQYFGPGTRLLVL.

This clonotype was seen repeatedly, ten times or more. The chain has TRBV12-3 or TRBV12-4 and TRBJ2-6; D gene unclear. V lost 7 bases and J 0 bases, leaving 7 bases between the germline ends. The CDR3 has 14 residues. CDR3 nucleotides: TGTGCCAGCACACTCCACTCTGGGGCCAACGTCCTGACTTTC. Translation: CASTLHSGANVLTF.

This clonotype was counted at least ten times. The rearrangement uses TRBV11-1 and TRBJ2-4; tentatively, D is TRBD1 or TRBD2 (5 bases each). This CDR3 comprises 17 residues. Per germline, CDR1 SGHAT and CDR2 FQDESV (reference sequence). Between the trimmed V and J ends, which lost 1 base and 1 base, there was a span of 14 bases. This CDR3 is CASSLELFGAAKNIQYF. DNA of the CDR3: TGTGCCAGCAGCTTAGAATTATTCGGGGCCGCCAAAAACATTCAGTACTTC. The variable domain in full, with the rest retrieved from reference TRBV11-1 and TRBJ2-4, is EAEVAQSPRYKITEKSQAVAFWCDPISGHATLYWYRQILGQGPELLVQFQDESVVDDSQLPKDRFSAERLKGVDSTLKIQPAELGDSAMYLCASSLELFGAAKNIQYFGAGTRLSVL.

This clonotype came up a few times. The chain employs TRBV27 and TRBJ2-3; D is possibly TRBD2 (5 bases). The CDR3 runs 17 residues. V lost 2 bases, J lost 4 bases, and 19 bases lay in between. The germline CDR1 and CDR2 sequences are MNHEY and SMNVEV (reference sequence). The CDR3 nucleotides are TGTGCCAGCAGTTTAGGGTTCGGGCGGGCGGTAGCAGATACGCAGTATTTT. Encoded protein: CASSLGFGRAVADTQYF.

V usage is TRBV5-1 and J usage is TRBJ2-7; TRBD1 might be the D (5 bases). Germline CDR1 SGHRS, CDR2 YFSETQ. The CDR3 loop spans 15 amino acids. V dropped 0 bases and J dropped 3 bases, with 13 bases sitting between them. CDR3 in DNA: TGCGCCAGCAGCTTGGCCTCAGGGAATGTCTACGAGCAGTACTTC. Translation gives CASSLASGNVYEQYF.

This clonotype was counted ten times or more. The rearrangement uses TRBV28 and TRBJ2-5, with D tentatively TRBD2 (6 bases). Trimming removed 8 bases at V and 4 bases at J, with 20 bases between. The CDR3 has 15 amino acids. Germline CDR1 is MDHEN and CDR2 is SYDVKM. The CDR3 reads CASSLSVRGRETQYF. The CDR3 coding sequence is TGTGCCAGCTCCCTCTCGGTTCGGGGGAGAGAGACCCAGTACTTC. The full variable domain, its missing parts supplied by reference TRBV28 and TRBJ2-5, is DVKVTQSSRYLVKRTGEKVFLECVQDMDHENMFWYRQDPGLGLRLIYFSYDVKMKEKGDIPEGYSVSREKKERFSLILESASTNQTSMYLCASSLSVRGRETQYFGPGTRLLVL.

This clonotype was seen at least ten times. The chain joins TRBV12-3 or TRBV12-4 to TRBJ2-5; D ambiguous. V was pared by 5 bases and J by 1 base, with 11 bases between. The CDR3 runs 14 residues. The CDR3 DNA reads TGTGCCAGCAGTCCTGACGGGCCCCAAGAGACCCAGTACTTC. Translated, it gives CASSPDGPQETQYF.

This clonotype came up many times. V gene TRBV7-8 combines with J gene TRBJ1-1, with a tentative D call TRBD1 (5 bases). Germline CDR1 reads SGHVS; CDR2 reads FQNEAQ. V was shortened by 5 bases and J by 0 bases, with 10 bases between the two germline ends. The CDR3 contains 14 residues. The CDR3, as DNA: TGTGCCAGCAGCCCAGGGAGCCTGAACACTGAAGCTTTCTTT. Protein product: CASSPGSLNTEAFF.

This clonotype has at least ten counts. V and J are TRBV28 and TRBJ1-2, with unresolved D. The germline V and J ends were trimmed by 11 bases and 4 bases, with 29 bases remaining between them. The CDR3 is 17 residues long. Germline CDR1 MDHEN, CDR2 SYDVKM. The CDR3 is CACGLLGAAGPGYGYTF. The CDR3 region has the DNA TGTGCCTGCGGTCTTTTGGGCGCAGCCGGTCCGGGCTATGGCTACACCTTC.

The gene calls are TRBV7-2 and TRBJ1-5; 7 nucleotides match TRBD1. Germline V gene lookup returns CDR1 SGHTA and CDR2 FQGNSA. This CDR3 comprises 16 residues. The junction had 14 bases not matched to a gene; V was cut back by 5 bases and J by 7 bases. The CDR3 sequence: CASSNRAQGEGQPQHF. CDR3 bases: TGTGCCAGCAGCAACAGAGCCCAGGGGGAGGGACAGCCCCAGCATTTT.

This clonotype was counted between two and nine times. The chain combines TRBV5-1 with TRBJ1-1, with D maybe TRBD1 (5 bases). Germline-derived CDR1 and CDR2 are SGHRS and YFSETQ. The V end was cut by 0 bases, the J end by 7 bases, with 10 bases between. CDR3 length: 13 amino acids. CDR3 nucleotide sequence: TGCGCCAGCAGCTTGGTAGGGGAGGATGAAGCTTTCTTT. It codes for CASSLVGEDEAFF. Combining the CDR3 with reference TRBV5-1 and TRBJ1-1 gives the whole variable domain KAGVTQTPRYLIKTRGQQVTLSCSPISGHRSVSWYQQTPGQGLQFLFEYFSETQRNKGNFPGRFSGRQFSNSRSEMNVSTLELGDSALYLCASSLVGEDEAFFGQGTRLTVV.

This clonotype was seen a handful of times. The chain employs TRBV7-8 and TRBJ1-1; D not resolved. Looked up from germline, CDR1 is SGHVS and CDR2 is FQNEAQ. CDR3 size: 14 residues. Trimming removed 3 bases at V and 5 bases at J, with 13 bases between. CDR3 nucleotides: TGTGCCAGCAGCTTTGGAAGGGTTTCAACTGAAGCTTTCTTT. Its translation is CASSFGRVSTEAFF.

With respect to this clonotype: A much larger clone lies a single base off, so this may be a read error. V gene TRBV7-8 combines with J gene TRBJ2-5; D not certain. V lost 3 bases and J 0 bases, leaving 11 bases between the germline ends. The length of the CDR3 is 15 residues. Germline V lookup: CDR1 SGHVS, CDR2 FQNEAQ. This CDR3 reads CASSFTHLYQETQYF. The CDR3 bases are TGTGCCAGCAGCTTTACACACCTGTACCAAGAGACCCAGTACTTC.

This clonotype appeared a few times. The chain uses TRBV27 and TRBJ2-5; D gene uncertain. V lost 6 bases and J 7 bases, leaving 21 bases between the germline ends. Germline-derived CDR1 and CDR2 are MNHEY and SMNVEV (reference sequence). The CDR3 runs to 15 residues. The chain's CDR3 is CASRVNEPGYGTQYF. CDR3 sequence (DNA): TGTGCCAGCAGGGTCAATGAGCCTGGCTATGGGACCCAGTACTTC.